Following are 24 T cell receptor beta chains from one sample sequenced in a study of Ad26.COV2.S vaccination and SARS-CoV-2 variants. Profiling relied on immunoSEQ multiplex PCR, and the TCRdb table lists in-frame clones only, not all of them. The sample yields about 97,000 clones, around 80% seen once. The sample here was peripheral blood, taken after recovery from COVID-19. The receptors shown here come from a human donor who had recovered from COVID-19.

There are a few counts of this clone. In DNA form, the CDR3 reads TGTGCCAGCAGCAGACAGGAGACCTACGAGCAGTACTTC. Translation: CASSRQETYEQYF. The rearrangement joins TRBV6-6 to TRBJ2-7; possibly TRBD1 for D (6 bases). This CDR3 is built from 13 residues. V lost 6 bases, J lost 2 bases, and 11 bases lay in between. CDR1 is MNHNY, CDR2 SVGAGI, per germline (reference sequence).

The rearrangement uses TRBV5-6 and TRBJ1-1; D unresolved. Trimming took 3 bases from V and 10 from J, leaving 13 bases between them. CDR1 and CDR2 from the germline V gene are SGHDT and YYEEEE. CDR3 length: 12 amino acids. DNA of the CDR3: TGTGCCAGCAGCTCGCCCCAGAGAGGAGCTTTCTTT. As protein: CASSSPQRGAFF.

Only one count was recorded for this clone. J is TRBJ1-1 and V is TRBV3-1 (or the pseudogene TRBV3-2), with unresolved D. There are 13 residues in the CDR3. V lost 2 bases and J 4 bases, leaving 8 bases between the germline ends. CDR1 and CDR2 from the germline V gene are LGHDT and YNNKEL (reference sequence). The CDR3 loop reads CASSQSEGTEAFF. Written as DNA, the CDR3 is TGTGCCAGCAGCCAATCTGAGGGCACTGAAGCTTTCTTT.

This chain joins TRBV5-1 and TRBJ2-7, with D unresolved. This CDR3 region has 15 residues. Trimming left V 0 bases short and J 7 bases short, with 17 bases between. Germline lookup yields CDR1 SGHRS and CDR2 YFSETQ. The CDR3 DNA sequence: TGCGCCAGCAGCTTGGGAGCAGGTAAGGTGATGGAGCAGTACTTC. Amino acid sequence: CASSLGAGKVMEQYF.

This sequence joins TRBV29-1 and TRBJ1-1; TRBD1 might be the D (5 bases). The CDR3 is 13 amino acids. Per germline, CDR1 SQVTM and CDR2 ANQGSEA. The CDR3 region is CSCNVGGNTEAFF. Written as DNA, the CDR3 is TGCAGTTGCAACGTCGGGGGGAACACTGAAGCTTTCTTT. Supplemented by reference TRBV29-1 and TRBJ1-1, the full variable domain reads SAVISQKPSRDICQRGTSLTIQCQVDSQVTMMFWYRQQPGQSLTLIATANQGSEATYESGFVIDKFPISRPNLTFSTLTVSNMSPEDSSIYLCSCNVGGNTEAFFGQGTRLTVV.

V usage is TRBV27 and J usage is TRBJ1-6, with a possible D match to TRBD1 (6 bases). The CDR3 has 14 amino acids. CDR1 and CDR2 from the germline V gene are MNHEY and SMNVEV (reference sequence). V dropped 6 bases and J dropped 16 bases, with 22 bases sitting between them. For the CDR3, the DNA is TGTGCCAGCAGGCTTCCCGGAGAAGGGACAATGCTCCACTTT. Translation gives CASRLPGEGTMLHF.

The rearrangement uses TRBV5-1 and TRBJ2-2, with D perhaps TRBD1 (6 bases). CDR3 size: 14 residues. V lost 1 base, J lost 6 bases, and 10 bases lay in between. The germline CDR1 and CDR2 sequences are SGHRS and YFSETQ. CDR3 amino acids: CASSLTGQAGELFF. CDR3 DNA sequence: TGCGCCAGCAGCTTGACAGGGCAAGCCGGGGAGCTGTTTTTT.

The rearrangement uses TRBV10-3 and TRBJ2-3, with a tentative D call TRBD2 (7 bases). The CDR3 covers 16 residues. V lost 6 bases and J lost 2, with 18 bases in between. Germline CDR1 is ENHRY and CDR2 is SYGVKD. The CDR3 DNA is TGTGCCATCAGGCCTGGGGGGGCGGGATACACAGATACGCAGTATTTT. Translating gives CAIRPGGAGYTDTQYF.

The chain joins TRBV29-1 to TRBJ2-3; tentatively, D is TRBD1 (6 bases). There are 14 residues in the CDR3. V lost 0 bases and J 4 bases, leaving 11 bases between the germline ends. Germline V CDR1 and CDR2: SQVTM, ANQGSEA. CDR3 sequence reads: CSVEERQVPDTQYF. CDR3 coding DNA: TGCAGCGTTGAAGAAAGACAGGTTCCAGATACGCAGTATTTT.

The rearrangement joins TRBV11-1 to TRBJ1-2; D perhaps matches TRBD1 (6 bases). The CDR3 extends over 15 amino acids. V lost 5 bases and J 3 bases, leaving 16 bases between the germline ends. Germline CDR1 SGHAT, CDR2 FQDESV (reference sequence). The CDR3 sequence: CASSPKTGGDYGYTF. The CDR3 coding sequence is TGTGCCAGCAGCCCCAAGACAGGAGGGGACTATGGCTACACCTTC.

This sequence joins TRBV30 and TRBJ1-1; a possible D gene is TRBD1 (5 bases). Trimming left V 4 bases short and J 5 bases short, with 23 bases between. CDR1 is GTSNPN and CDR2 is SVGIG in the germline V gene (reference sequence). The CDR3 runs 16 residues. The CDR3 nucleotides read TGTGCCTGGACGGGGGAGGGGAGGGGAGAGATGACTGAAGCTTTCTTT. It is translated as CAWTGEGRGEMTEAFF.

This clone was seen a single time. The rearrangement links TRBV2 to TRBJ2-1; D is undetermined. Trimming removed 0 bases at V and 2 bases at J, with 5 bases between. The CDR3 loop spans 14 amino acids. Looked up from germline, CDR1 is SNHLY and CDR2 is FYNNEI. DNA for the CDR3: TGTGCCAGCAGTGAAGCCGTTCCCTACAATGAGCAGTTCTTC. Translating it yields CASSEAVPYNEQFF.

V gene TRBV6-5 combines with J gene TRBJ2-5; 7 positions agree with TRBD1. The CDR3 contains 15 residues. The trim removed 6 bases at V and 4 bases at J, leaving 11 bases unmatched. CDR1 MNHEY and CDR2 SVGAGI come from the germline V gene. The CDR3 spells CASSRTGLRGETQYF. CDR3 bases: TGTGCCAGCAGCCGGACAGGCCTGCGTGGAGAGACCCAGTACTTC.

CDR3 amino acids: CATSRDGGGLTEAFF. The DNA of the CDR3 is TGTGCCACCAGCAGAGATGGGGGAGGACTCACTGAAGCTTTCTTT. This rearrangement joins TRBV15 to TRBJ1-1; D perhaps matches TRBD1 (5 bases). Between the trimmed V and J ends, which lost 0 bases and 4 bases, there was a span of 12 bases. The CDR3 loop spans 15 amino acids. Germline V gene lookup returns CDR1 LNHNV and CDR2 YYDKDF (reference sequence).

V gene TRBV28 combines with J gene TRBJ1-2; tentatively, D is TRBD1 (5 bases). This CDR3 comprises 14 residues. The V end lost 4 bases, the J end lost 5 bases, and 14 bases lay between the germline ends. Per the germline V gene, CDR1 is MDHEN and CDR2 is SYDVKM. CDR3 sequence reads: CASSSRGVGYGYTF. In DNA form, the CDR3 reads TGTGCCAGCAGTTCACGGGGGGTCGGGTATGGCTACACCTTC.

This clone was seen just once. The chain uses TRBV5-1 and TRBJ2-1; D uncertain. This CDR3 region has 12 residues. The V end lost 4 bases, the J end lost 6 bases, and 8 bases lay between the germline ends. Germline assignment: CDR1 SGHRS and CDR2 YFSETQ. The CDR3 loop is CASSPVGNEQFF. In nucleotides, the CDR3 is TGCGCCAGCAGCCCCGTAGGCAATGAGCAGTTCTTC.

CDR3 protein: CASSFNPGVGAGELFF. The CDR3 bases are TGTGCCAGCAGCTTCAATCCTGGTGTAGGCGCCGGGGAGCTGTTTTTT. The chain joins TRBV7-9 to TRBJ2-2, with D hard to call. This CDR3 has 16 amino acids. V gave up 3 bases and J gave up 6 bases, with 17 bases separating them. CDR1 is SEHNR, CDR2 FQNEAQ, per germline (reference sequence).

This chain connects TRBV5-4 to TRBJ1-6, with 9 bases identical to TRBD1. Losses at the gene ends were 3 bases for V and 7 bases for J; bases not matched to a gene: 5. The CDR3 covers 15 residues. CDR1 is SGHNT and CDR2 is YYREEE in the germline V gene (reference sequence). CDR3 sequence: CASSWTTGGNSPLHF. The CDR3 nucleotides read TGTGCCAGCAGCTGGACGACAGGGGGAAATTCACCCCTCCACTTT.

The J gene is TRBJ1-2, the V gene TRBV10-1, with TRBD1 identical over 8 bases. This CDR3 is 15 amino acids long. CDR1 WNHNN and CDR2 SYGVQD come from the germline V gene (reference sequence). The J segment lost 4 bases and the V segment lost 0 bases, leaving 4 bases of the junction unmatched. CDR3 sequence reads: CASSESTGDSYGYTF. CDR3 nucleotide sequence: TGCGCCAGCAGTGAGTCGACAGGGGATTCCTATGGCTACACCTTC.

The V and J genes are TRBV5-1 and TRBJ1-2; 8 positions agree with TRBD1. The length of the CDR3 is 15 residues. Per germline, CDR1 SGHRS and CDR2 YFSETQ. Germline trimming cut 0 bases from V and 6 bases from J; bases unmatched to any gene: 7. In DNA, the CDR3 is TGCGCCAGCAGCTTGGGGACAGGGCGAAATGATGGCTACACCTTC. The encoded protein is CASSLGTGRNDGYTF.

The V and J genes are TRBV6-1 and TRBJ2-5, with a possible D match to TRBD2 (5 bases). Trimming took 1 base from V and 5 from J, leaving 17 bases between them. Germline V gene lookup returns CDR1 MNHNS and CDR2 SASEGT. This CDR3 contains 16 residues. CDR3 residues: CASSEGYTRAGETQYF. As DNA, the CDR3 is TGTGCCAGCAGTGAAGGCTATACTAGAGCTGGGGAGACCCAGTACTTC.

The chain combines TRBV10-3 with TRBJ1-1; D ambiguous. From germline, CDR1 is ENHRY and CDR2 SYGVKD. This CDR3 has 14 residues. Trimming cost V 7 bases and J 0 bases, with 12 bases left between them. This CDR3 reads CAITAGEMNTEAFF. The CDR3 DNA reads TGTGCCATCACCGCGGGAGAAATGAACACTGAAGCTTTCTTT.

The CDR3 region has the DNA TGCGCCAGCAGCCAAGAGGGTCCCAGGCACTCTGGGGCCAACGTCCTGACTTTC. Translated: CASSQEGPRHSGANVLTF. The chain combines TRBV4-3 with TRBJ2-6; D is unclear. Looked up from germline, CDR1 is LGHNA and CDR2 is YSLEER. The V end was cut by 0 bases, the J end by 0 bases, with 12 bases between. The length of the CDR3 is 18 residues.

The rearrangement uses TRBV7-3 and TRBJ1-2; 10 nucleotides align to TRBD1. This CDR3 region has 13 residues. Germline assignment: CDR1 SGHTA and CDR2 FQGTGA. Trimming removed 5 bases from V and 10 bases from J; junction bases left unmatched: 7. The CDR3, as DNA: TGTGCCAGCAGCCCACTGGGACAGGGGATCTACACCTTC. Its protein product is CASSPLGQGIYTF.